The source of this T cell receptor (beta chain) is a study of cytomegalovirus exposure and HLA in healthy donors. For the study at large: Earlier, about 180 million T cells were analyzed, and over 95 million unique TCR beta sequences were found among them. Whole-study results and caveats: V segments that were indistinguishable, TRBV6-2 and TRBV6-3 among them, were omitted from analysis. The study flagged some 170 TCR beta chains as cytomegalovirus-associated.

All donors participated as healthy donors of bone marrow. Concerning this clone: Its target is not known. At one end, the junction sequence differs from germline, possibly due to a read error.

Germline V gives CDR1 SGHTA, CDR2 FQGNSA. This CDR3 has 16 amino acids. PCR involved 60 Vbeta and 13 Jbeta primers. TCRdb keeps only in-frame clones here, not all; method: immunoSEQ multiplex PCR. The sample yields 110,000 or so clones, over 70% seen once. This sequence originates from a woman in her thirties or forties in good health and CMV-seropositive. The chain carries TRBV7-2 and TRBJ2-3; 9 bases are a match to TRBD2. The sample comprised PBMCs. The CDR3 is CASRLGTSPERYTQYF. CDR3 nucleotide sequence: TGTGCCAGCAGATTAGGGACTAGCCCCGAAAGGTATACGCAGTATTTT.